One and the same sample provided the 20 T cell receptor beta chains below, sequenced in a study of cytomegalovirus exposure and HLA in healthy donors (dated by TCRdb to 2016 to 2017). The library was obtained by the immunoSEQ multiplex PCR assay. For the multiplex PCR, a mixture combining 60 forward primers for TCR Vbeta segments and 13 reverse primers for TCR Jbeta segments was used. Here the immuneACCESS table is served through TCRdb, limited to in-frame sequences with V and J called. Missing clones are a known gap in these copies; in checked studies unresolved V genes cover under half, and the rest lacks a known reason. Here the sample has over 80,000 clones; roughly four fifths occur a single time. More than 4.5% of the sample lies in the top ten. The specimen was PBMCs. The receptors were sampled from a man in his forties in good health and CMV-seropositive.

The V gene is TRBV6-5, the J gene TRBJ2-3; possibly TRBD2 for D (6 bases). Germline V gives CDR1 MNHEY, CDR2 SVGAGI. Trimming took 5 bases from V and 1 from J, leaving 13 bases between them. This CDR3 has 15 amino acids. DNA of the CDR3: TGTGCCAGCAGTGGGCGGGGAGTGGGCACAGATACGCAGTATTTT. This sequence encodes CASSGRGVGTDTQYF.

The chain joins TRBV6-5 to TRBJ1-4; 9 bases are a match to TRBD1. From germline, CDR1 is MNHEY and CDR2 SVGAGI. There are 16 residues in the CDR3. Losses at the gene ends were 2 bases for V and 4 bases for J; bases not matched to a gene: 5. The CDR3 coding sequence is TGTGCCAGCAGTTACCAAGGGACAGGGTTTAATGAAAAACTGTTTTTT. It is translated as CASSYQGTGFNEKLFF.

The CDR3 sequence is CASQLSGREEQYF. DNA for the CDR3: TGTGCCAGTCAACTATCCGGCAGGGAAGAGCAGTACTTC. The gene calls are TRBV6-6 and TRBJ2-7, with D possibly matching TRBD1 (5 bases). The CDR3 runs to 13 residues. Germline V gene data show CDR1 as MNHNY and CDR2 as SVGAGI (reference sequence). Trimming removed 9 bases from V and 7 bases from J, with 19 bases in between.

This clone was picked up a small number of times. V and J are TRBV6-1 and TRBJ1-6, with TRBD1 matching 10 bases. V trimming: 6 bases; J trimming: 10 bases; junction bases outside the gene matches: 3. CDR3 size: 13 residues. Germline loops: CDR1 MNHNS, CDR2 SASEGT. The CDR3, as DNA: TGTGCCAGCAGGACAGGGGGCGGGTCACCCCTCCACTTT. This encodes CASRTGGGSPLHF.

The chain joins TRBV6-1 to TRBJ2-7; TRBD2 aligns across 7 bases. The CDR3 length is 11 residues. V shed 8 bases, J shed 11 bases, and the junction held 9 bases outside the gene matches. CDR1 MNHNS and CDR2 SASEGT come from the germline V gene. The CDR3 spells CASRDWEGKYF. For the CDR3, the DNA is TGTGCCAGCCGAGATTGGGAGGGGAAGTACTTC.

The chain uses TRBV30 and TRBJ1-2, with 7 bases lining up with TRBD1. The J segment lost 2 bases and the V segment lost 2 bases, leaving 8 bases of the junction unmatched. This CDR3 is built from 15 residues. CDR1 is GTSNPN and CDR2 is SVGIG in the germline V gene (reference sequence). CDR3 nucleotides: TGTGCCTGGAGTTCCACGGACAGGTTCAACTATGGCTACACCTTC. Translated: CAWSSTDRFNYGYTF.

The chain recombines TRBV30 with TRBJ2-7; D may be TRBD2 (6 bases). Germline CDR1 is GTSNPN and CDR2 is SVGIG (reference sequence). CDR3 length: 14 amino acids. V lost 0 bases to trimming and J lost 7 bases, with 16 bases between them. CDR3: CAWSVGGPGGEQYF. The DNA of the CDR3 is TGTGCCTGGAGTGTAGGCGGCCCCGGGGGAGAGCAGTACTTC.

The gene calls are TRBV30 and TRBJ2-2, with 8 bases that match TRBD1. This CDR3 is built from 15 residues. Germline lookup yields CDR1 GTSNPN and CDR2 SVGIG (reference sequence). Unmatched junction bases numbered 5, after V lost 0 bases and J lost 5 bases. The CDR3 region has the DNA TGTGCCTGGAGTGTTCTAGGACAGGGAACCGGGGAGCTGTTTTTT. It specifies CAWSVLGQGTGELFF.

The chain is built from TRBV9 and TRBJ2-3; 7 positions agree with TRBD1. The CDR3 runs to 14 residues. The V and J ends lost 3 bases and 6 bases, in that order; junction bases with no gene match: 7. Germline CDR1 SGDLS, CDR2 YYNGEE. In nucleotides, the CDR3 is TGTGCCAGCAGCGCAGGGGGAGCCCGGGATACGCAGTATTTT. As protein: CASSAGGARDTQYF. The variable domain in full, with the rest retrieved from reference TRBV9 and TRBJ2-3, is DSGVTQTPKHLITATGQRVTLRCSPRSGDLSVYWYQQSLDQGLQFLIQYYNGEERAKGNILERFSAQQFPDLHSELNLSSLELGDSALYFCASSAGGARDTQYFGPGTRLTVL.

The chain employs TRBV30 and TRBJ2-1; 10 nucleotides agree with TRBD2. J gave up 4 bases and V 1 base, and 10 bases lay outside the gene matches. Germline V gene sequence: CDR1 GTSNPN, CDR2 SVGIG (reference sequence). The CDR3 is 17 residues long. CDR3 sequence (DNA): TGTGCCTGGAGTGCCCGACTTCTTAGCGGGGGGTACAATGAGCAGTTCTTC. This encodes CAWSARLLSGGYNEQFF.

This clone was seen just once. The V gene is TRBV28, the J gene TRBJ2-5, with 7 nucleotides matching TRBD2. The CDR3 has 15 residues. The ends lost 6 bases at V and 5 bases at J; junction bases unmatched: 12. The V gene's germline CDR1 is MDHEN and CDR2 SYDVKM. CDR3 region: CASRSPAGMGETQYF. CDR3 sequence (DNA): TGTGCCAGCAGGTCCCCAGCGGGGATGGGCGAGACCCAGTACTTC.

The chain employs TRBV10-1 and TRBJ2-5; 9 bases are a match to TRBD1. The CDR3 runs 15 residues. Per the germline V gene, CDR1 is WNHNN and CDR2 is SYGVQD (reference sequence). Trimming cost V 4 bases and J 2 bases; bases outside gene matches: 5. The CDR3 DNA reads as TGCGCCAGCAGTGGCGGGGGACAGGGTCAAGAGACCCAGTACTTC. It codes for CASSGGGQGQETQYF.

This clone was found a few times. This chain connects TRBV6-6 to TRBJ2-3, with D maybe TRBD2 (6 bases). With 2 bases removed from V and 2 bases from J, the gap between germline ends came to 14 bases. Per germline, CDR1 MNHNY and CDR2 SVGAGI (reference sequence). The CDR3 totals 16 residues. CDR3 sequence (DNA): TGTGCCAGCAGTTACACTTCTGGGGGGTTCACAGATACGCAGTATTTT. Translated: CASSYTSGGFTDTQYF.

Concerning this clone itself: Other DNA sequences of this sample code for an identical CDR3. The rearrangement links TRBV15 to TRBJ1-2, with 7 bases that match TRBD1. J was trimmed by 4 bases and V by 8 bases; bases with no gene match: 16. The length of the CDR3 is 16 residues. Germline V CDR1 and CDR2: LNHNV, YYDKDF (reference sequence). This CDR3 reads CATSPGGTALLYGYTF. The DNA of the CDR3 is TGTGCCACCTCCCCGGGGGGGACAGCCTTACTCTATGGCTACACCTTC.

A note on this clone: In the same sample, other DNA sequences code for this CDR3. The J gene is TRBJ2-2, the V gene TRBV7-8; D is perhaps TRBD2 (6 bases). In germline, CDR1 is SGHVS, CDR2 FQNEAQ. The germline V and J ends were trimmed by 4 bases and 6 bases, with 18 bases remaining between them. This CDR3 has 16 amino acids. CDR3 nucleotide sequence: TGTGCCAGCAGCTCGCGGATTTGGGGAGGATCCGGGGAGCTGTTTTTT. Translating gives CASSSRIWGGSGELFF.

This chain uses TRBV5-5 with TRBJ1-1; a weak D match, TRBD1 (5 bases). This CDR3 is built from 14 residues. V gave up 0 bases and J gave up 4 bases, with 10 bases separating them. Germline V CDR1 and CDR2: SGHKS, YYEKEE (reference sequence). DNA for the CDR3: TGTGCCAGCAGCTTGGCCAGGGTGAGCACTGAAGCTTTCTTT. This encodes CASSLARVSTEAFF. Filled out from reference TRBV5-5 and TRBJ1-1, the complete variable domain reads DAGVTQSPTHLIKTRGQQVTLRCSPISGHKSVSWYQQVLGQGPQFIFQYYEKEERGRGNFPDRFSARQFPNYSSELNVNALLLGDSALYLCASSLARVSTEAFFGQGTRLTVV.

This clone was observed a few times. The chain combines TRBV28 with TRBJ2-5; 10 positions match TRBD1. There are 16 residues in the CDR3. Germline V CDR1 and CDR2: MDHEN, SYDVKM. With V trimmed by 2 bases and J by 4 bases, 7 bases remained unmatched. For the CDR3, the DNA is TGTGCCAGCAGTTTACCCGGGACAGGGGTAGGAGAGACCCAGTACTTC. Protein sequence: CASSLPGTGVGETQYF.

The chain has TRBV19 and TRBJ2-1, with 8 bases matching TRBD2. The trim removed 1 base at V and 0 bases at J, leaving 8 bases unmatched. The CDR3 totals 18 residues. From germline, CDR1 is LNHDA and CDR2 SQIVND (reference sequence). The CDR3 DNA is TGTGCCAGTAGTATAGTTCCGGCGGGAGGTAGCTCCTACAATGAGCAGTTCTTC. This gives the protein CASSIVPAGGSSYNEQFF. Filled out from reference TRBV19 and TRBJ2-1, the complete variable domain reads DGGITQSPKYLFRKEGQNVTLSCEQNLNHDAMYWYRQDPGQGLRLIYYSQIVNDFQKGDIAEGYSVSREKKESFPLTVTSAQKNPTAFYLCASSIVPAGGSSYNEQFFGPGTRLTVL.

V is TRBV28 and J is TRBJ1-2; D may be TRBD1 (6 bases). CDR3 length: 14 amino acids. V was pared by 2 bases and J by 5 bases, with 12 bases between. CDR1 MDHEN and CDR2 SYDVKM come from the germline V gene. The CDR3 sequence: CASSLNPGVYGYTF. CDR3 coding DNA: TGTGCCAGCAGTTTAAATCCAGGGGTTTATGGCTACACCTTC.

This sequence joins TRBV6-5 and TRBJ2-3, with D possibly being TRBD1 (6 bases). This CDR3 contains 11 residues. Germline-derived CDR1 and CDR2 are MNHEY and SVGAGI. The V end lost 4 bases, the J end lost 15 bases, and 14 bases lay between the germline ends. The CDR3 sequence: CASSLAGVEYF. The CDR3 bases are TGTGCCAGCAGTTTGGCAGGGGTCGAATATTTT.